The next 23 T cell receptor beta chains were all read from a single sample in a study of naive CD8 T cells in extremely preterm neonates. Deliveries were elective term cesareans at roughly 35-41 weeks, with no labor or membrane rupture. The protocol was immunoSEQ multiplex PCR, while the TCRdb copy is restricted to in-frame clones and leaves out a portion. The data hold over 5,500 clones, with around 98% observed a single time. The sequenced sample consisted of naive CD8+ T cells from cord blood. All receptors derive from a newborn in good health.

The CDR3 bases are TGTGCCAGCAGCTTAGACGGGGCGGGGCCCCTCCACTTT. Translating it yields CASSLDGAGPLHF. The chain has TRBV7-2 and TRBJ1-6; TRBD1 might be the D (5 bases). Germline V CDR1 and CDR2: SGHTA, FQGNSA. The CDR3 contains 13 residues. Between the trimmed V and J ends, which lost 1 base and 13 bases, there was a span of 11 bases.

This chain links TRBV4-2 with TRBJ2-3; 10 bases match TRBD2. The CDR3 runs 15 residues. Germline lookup yields CDR1 LGHNA and CDR2 YNFKEQ. Trimming took 1 base from V and 4 from J; bases not matched to a gene: 2. CDR3 nucleotide sequence: TGTGCCAGCAGCCAAGGAGCGGGAGGGGCAGATACGCAGTATTTT. Its protein product is CASSQGAGGADTQYF.

This chain uses TRBV7-9 with TRBJ2-2, with TRBD2 matching over 8 bases. The germline CDR1 and CDR2 sequences are SEHNR and FQNEAQ (reference sequence). CDR3 size: 14 residues. J was trimmed by 0 bases and V by 8 bases; bases with no gene match: 2. The CDR3 region is CASRGLANTGELFF. The CDR3 DNA reads as TGTGCCAGCCGGGGACTAGCGAACACCGGGGAGCTGTTTTTT.

This chain uses TRBV14 with TRBJ2-7; 7 nucleotides agree with TRBD1. V lost 2 bases to trimming and J lost 2 bases; unmatched junction nucleotides: 3. The CDR3 is made up of 14 amino acids. The germline V gene encodes CDR1 SGHDN and CDR2 FVKESK. CDR3 amino acids: CASSQWQGAYEQYF. The CDR3 DNA follows: TGTGCCAGCAGCCAATGGCAGGGGGCCTACGAGCAGTACTTC.

This chain links TRBV28 with TRBJ2-3; tentatively, D is TRBD1 (6 bases). The CDR3 covers 14 residues. Germline V lookup: CDR1 MDHEN, CDR2 SYDVKM. V gave up 2 bases and J gave up 2 bases, with 8 bases separating them. The CDR3 spells CASSLGGNTDTQYF. Written as DNA, the CDR3 is TGTGCCAGCAGTTTAGGGGGCAACACAGATACGCAGTATTTT.

The chain uses TRBV5-6 and TRBJ2-7, with D possibly TRBD1 on 5 matching bases. V was shortened by 10 bases and J by 7 bases, with 21 bases between the two germline ends. The CDR3 runs to 13 residues. Looked up from germline, CDR1 is SGHDT and CDR2 is YYEEEE. CDR3 nucleotide sequence: TGTGCCCCCATTCTCAGCCCAGGGCAAGAGCAGTACTTC. As protein: CAPILSPGQEQYF.

The CDR3 is CASSLTGQNTEAFF. The CDR3 DNA follows: TGTGCCAGCAGTTTGACAGGTCAGAACACTGAAGCTTTCTTT. The rearrangement uses TRBV28 and TRBJ1-1, with D maybe TRBD1 (6 bases). Per germline, CDR1 MDHEN and CDR2 SYDVKM. The germline V and J ends were trimmed by 3 bases and 1 base, with 9 bases remaining between them. The CDR3 loop spans 14 amino acids.

The J gene is TRBJ2-2, the V gene TRBV5-1; 12 positions agree with TRBD1. The CDR3 is made up of 19 amino acids. J gave up 5 bases and V 4 bases, and 15 bases lay outside the gene matches. Germline V lookup: CDR1 SGHRS, CDR2 YFSETQ. The CDR3 nucleotides read TGCGCCAGCAGCCCCCGGGGACAGGGGGCGACTATGGGGACCGGGGAGCTGTTTTTT. Translating gives CASSPRGQGATMGTGELFF.

This CDR3 is CASSYRLYEQYF. DNA of the CDR3: TGTGCCAGCAGTTACCGCCTATACGAGCAGTACTTC. V usage is TRBV6-5 and J usage is TRBJ2-7; no reliable D call. CDR1 is MNHEY and CDR2 is SVGAGI in the germline V gene. The CDR3 totals 12 residues. Trimming stripped 2 bases from V and 4 bases from J, with 6 bases between.

J is TRBJ2-5 and V is TRBV6-5; 7 bases are shared with TRBD1. The CDR3 is 14 amino acids. J was trimmed by 5 bases and V by 8 bases; bases with no gene match: 11. Germline V gene data show CDR1 as MNHEY and CDR2 as SVGAGI. Here the CDR3 reads CASRLSQGLETQYF. CDR3 nucleotides: TGTGCCAGCCGCCTTTCACAGGGGTTGGAGACCCAGTACTTC.

The chain links TRBV28 to TRBJ2-3, with 14 bases aligning to TRBD2. The CDR3 is 18 amino acids. V was clipped by 6 bases and J by 5 bases; unmatched bases: 13. The germline gives CDR1 MDHEN, CDR2 SYDVKM. As DNA, the CDR3 is TGTGCCAGCAGCTTAGGGGCCGAAGGACTAGCGGGAGGAGATACGCAGTATTTT. It yields the protein CASSLGAEGLAGGDTQYF.

The V gene is TRBV5-6, the J gene TRBJ2-2; D remains ambiguous. The germline gives CDR1 SGHDT, CDR2 YYEEEE. V was cut by 5 bases and J by 6 bases, with 8 bases left in between. The CDR3 is made up of 12 amino acids. CDR3 amino acids: CASRVGPGELFF. In DNA, the CDR3 is TGTGCCAGCAGGGTTGGGCCCGGGGAGCTGTTTTTT.

This chain joins TRBV4-3 and TRBJ1-5, with D tentatively TRBD1 (5 bases). The CDR3 is made up of 15 amino acids. Trimming removed 0 bases at V and 4 bases at J, with 10 bases between. Germline CDR1 is LGHNA and CDR2 is YSLEER. The CDR3 bases are TGCGCCAGCAGCCAAGATCAGGACATAAATCAGCCCCAGCATTTT. Translating it yields CASSQDQDINQPQHF.

This clone was recorded only once. The rearrangement uses TRBV11-2 and TRBJ2-7; D might be TRBD1 (5 bases). This CDR3 has 13 residues. The V end was cut by 1 base, the J end by 2 bases, with 6 bases between. The germline V gene has CDR1 SGHAT and CDR2 FQNNGV. CDR3 protein: CASSLGTTYEQYF. Here the CDR3 DNA reads TGTGCCAGCAGCTTAGGGACAACCTACGAGCAGTACTTC.

This chain joins TRBV28 and TRBJ2-7, with 8 bases lining up with TRBD1. The CDR3 has 15 residues. Per the germline V gene, CDR1 is MDHEN and CDR2 is SYDVKM. With 6 bases clipped from V and 0 bases from J, the junction kept 7 bases outside the gene matches. DNA of the CDR3: TGTGCCAGCAGACCCGGGACAGGACTCTCCTACGAGCAGTACTTC. Its protein is CASRPGTGLSYEQYF.

The chain has TRBV19 and TRBJ1-2, with TRBD1 matching over 7 bases. With V trimmed by 5 bases and J by 6 bases, 3 bases remained unmatched. Per germline, CDR1 LNHDA and CDR2 SQIVND (reference sequence). The CDR3 has 12 amino acids. CDR3 amino acids: CASSWQGDGYTF. CDR3 DNA: TGTGCCAGTAGTTGGCAGGGGGATGGCTACACCTTC.

The chain combines TRBV19 with TRBJ2-1; 8 bases align to TRBD1. Germline CDR1 and CDR2: LNHDA and SQIVND (reference sequence). The CDR3 sequence is 15 residues long. Trimming at V came to 3 bases and at J to 4 bases, leaving 5 bases not matched to a gene. CDR3 coding DNA: TGTGCCAGTAGTATGCAGGGGGCGGAGTACAATGAGCAGTTCTTC. Translated: CASSMQGAEYNEQFF.

V is TRBV27 and J is TRBJ2-7; no firm D call. From germline, CDR1 is MNHEY and CDR2 SMNVEV (reference sequence). With 0 bases removed from V and 0 bases from J, the gap between germline ends came to 3 bases. The CDR3 sequence is 13 residues long. CDR3 region: CASSLSHSYEQYF. CDR3 nucleotide sequence: TGTGCCAGCAGTTTATCCCACTCCTACGAGCAGTACTTC.

The V and J genes are TRBV27 and TRBJ1-5; 8 bases are shared with TRBD1. The CDR3 is 13 amino acids. V lost 5 bases and J lost 7; bases outside the gene matches: 4. Per germline, CDR1 MNHEY and CDR2 SMNVEV (reference sequence). The CDR3 is CASSPGGGQPQHF. DNA of the CDR3: TGTGCCAGCAGTCCAGGGGGCGGACAGCCCCAGCATTTT.

The V gene is TRBV28, the J gene TRBJ2-5; 9 bases map to TRBD2. Trimming at V came to 8 bases and at J to 5 bases, leaving 6 bases not matched to a gene. CDR1 and CDR2 (germline): MDHEN, SYDVKM. The CDR3 length is 13 residues. CDR3 residues: CASRLAGDETQYF. CDR3 sequence (DNA): TGTGCCAGCCGATTAGCGGGGGATGAGACCCAGTACTTC.

The chain carries TRBV21-1 and TRBJ2-7; whether TRBD2, the table's D call, matches the DNA was not checked. TRBV21-1 is described as a pseudogene. The CDR3 is 14 amino acids. CDR3 sequence (DNA): TGTGCCAGCAGCAAGAGTCTAGGAACCTACGAGCAGTACTTC. Its protein is CASSKSLGTYEQYF.

The chain couples TRBV12-1 to TRBJ2-7; the tabulated D call, TRBD2, remains unverified against the DNA. TRBV12-1 is described as a pseudogene. The CDR3 extends over 20 amino acids. This CDR3 reads CASSFARLAGGPEDDYEQYF. The CDR3 DNA follows: TGTGCCAGCAGCTTTGCGCGACTAGCGGGAGGGCCGGAGGACGACTACGAGCAGTACTTC.

This chain links TRBV7-8 with TRBJ2-3; D not certain. The CDR3 loop spans 13 amino acids. The V end was cut by 8 bases, the J end by 3 bases, with 12 bases between. The germline gives CDR1 SGHVS, CDR2 FQNEAQ. The CDR3 nucleotides read TGTGCCAGCGGATTAGTAGCTACAGATACGCAGTATTTT. It translates to CASGLVATDTQYF.